This T cell receptor beta chain was sequenced in a study of Ad26.COV2.S vaccination and SARS-CoV-2 variants. Study outcomes and limitations: Assessments of TCR breadth and depth may have underestimated the total T cell responses. The placebo group had lower spike-specific TCR breadth than the vaccine recipients did. Comparable non-spike TCR breadth was observed in vaccine and placebo recipients.

TCRdb's copy holds only in-frame clones and misses some; the assay was immunoSEQ multiplex PCR. The data show 400,000 to 450,000 clones, with 92% seen just once and around 1.7% held by the top ten. The treatment: roughly 19 received Ad26.COV2.S at low or high dose, single or two shots; 5 received placebo; per-sample allocation not given. Sampling happened 63 days after the first vaccine or placebo injection. With respect to this clone: Its antigen is not known.

Trimming stripped 4 bases from V and 3 bases from J, with 17 bases between. This CDR3 contains 15 residues. CDR1 is SGHDT and CDR2 is YYEEEE in the germline V gene. The gene calls are TRBV5-6 and TRBJ2-7; D gene uncertain. Sequences were derived from peripheral blood, sampled in a trial of Ad26.COV2.S vaccine versus placebo. The sequence was obtained from a person aged 18 to 59 who received the Ad26.COV2.S COVID-19 vaccine or a placebo. The chain's CDR3 is CASSAVGQANYEQYF. CDR3 in DNA: TGTGCCAGCAGCGCTGTCGGGCAGGCCAACTACGAGCAGTACTTC.